This TCR beta chain was observed in a study of T cells in Graves' hyperthyroidism and ophthalmopathy. Overall study findings and caveats: Using 13 V-J features, a model discriminated ophthalmopathy from stable hyperthyroidism.

Uncontrolled infection, other autoimmune disease, pregnancy or lactation barred patients from enrollment. The diagnoses drew upon clinical symptoms, serum thyroxine and TRAb, thyroid ultrasound and orbital computed tomography. Initially, at the first diagnosis of hyperthyroidism and before any ophthalmopathy symptoms, blood was sampled. The investigators amplified TCR beta CDR3 regions from RNA transcripts. An initial round of RT-PCR targeting the TCR CDR3 relied on the HTBI primer set. Each CDR3 protein gets one entry after TCRdb re-called the multiplex PCR reads with MiXCR. The data contain roughly 170,000 distinct CDR3 sequences, 9.4% of them singletons. This clonotype was seen repeatedly, ten times or more. Its antigen is undetermined. Germline values: CDR1 SGHAT, CDR2 FQDESV (reference sequence). Between the trimmed V and J ends, which lost 5 bases and 0 bases, there was a span of 9 bases. CDR3 length: 14 residues.

This chain connects TRBV11-1 to TRBJ2-3, with unresolved D. This receptor was obtained from a young woman with Graves' hyperthyroidism that later progressed to Graves' ophthalmopathy. The sample consisted of blood. CDR3 amino acids: CASSRSASTDTQYF. The CDR3 nucleotides are TGTGCCAGCAGCCGTTCAGCAAGCACAGATACGCAGTATTTT.